A selection of T cell receptor beta chains follows, all from one sample in a study of OX40 agonist ivuxolimab in advanced cancers. Libraries were prepared by immunoSEQ multiplex PCR; TCRdb keeps only in-frame clonotypes and omits some of them. The table includes 45,000 or so clones, around 84% detected once. The input for sequencing was CD4+ or CD8+ T cells sorted from blood, taken in a trial of the OX40 agonist ivuxolimab. The receptor set was obtained from an adult with an advanced solid tumor such as melanoma, head and neck, liver or kidney cancer. The conserved cysteine and the conserved F or W are not part of the CDR3 here. Fields, in order: J gene, CDR3 length, V gene, CDR3 protein.

j_call: TRBJ1-5; cdr3_length: 14; v_call: TRBV5-6; cdr3_aa: ASSWTGGYSNQPQH
j_call: TRBJ1-1; cdr3_length: 15; v_call: TRBV5-1; cdr3_aa: ASSLAQGGGKNTEAF
j_call: TRBJ2-3; cdr3_length: 13; v_call: TRBV4-2; cdr3_aa: ASSQGGSGTDTQY
j_call: TRBJ2-3; cdr3_length: 12; v_call: TRBV11-1; cdr3_aa: ASSFRRGTDTQY
j_call: TRBJ1-1; cdr3_length: 11; v_call: TRBV30; cdr3_aa: AWSESGNTEAF
j_call: TRBJ1-4; cdr3_length: 13; v_call: TRBV28; cdr3_aa: ASSSGQSTNEKLF
j_call: TRBJ1-1; cdr3_length: 11; v_call: TRBV6-1; cdr3_aa: ASSPTLDTEAF
j_call: TRBJ1-6; cdr3_length: 11; v_call: TRBV11-2; cdr3_aa: ASSSNPTTPLH
j_call: TRBJ1-1; cdr3_length: 13; v_call: TRBV6-6; cdr3_aa: ASSLSGQGGAEAF
j_call: TRBJ1-4; cdr3_length: 13; v_call: TRBV2; cdr3_aa: ASRNQDRRGEKLF
j_call: TRBJ1-1; cdr3_length: 11; v_call: TRBV10-3; cdr3_aa: AMRTGVNTEAF
j_call: TRBJ2-3; cdr3_length: 11; v_call: TRBV4-3; cdr3_aa: ASSLYRADTQY
j_call: TRBJ2-6; cdr3_length: 12; v_call: TRBV9; cdr3_aa: ASSVEAGANVLT
j_call: TRBJ1-3; cdr3_length: 11; v_call: TRBV28; cdr3_aa: ASSSSSGNTIY
j_call: TRBJ1-1; cdr3_length: 14; v_call: TRBV28; cdr3_aa: ASSSPRTGVGTEAF
j_call: TRBJ1-2; cdr3_length: 13; v_call: TRBV11-1; cdr3_aa: ASSLGTGLLYGYT
j_call: TRBJ1-4; cdr3_length: 14; v_call: TRBV9; cdr3_aa: ASSVVDGQGVEKLF
j_call: TRBJ2-3; cdr3_length: 10; v_call: TRBV18; cdr3_aa: ASSPTRDTQY
j_call: TRBJ2-5; cdr3_length: 11; v_call: TRBV7-2; cdr3_aa: ASSPRYQETQY
j_call: TRBJ2-3; cdr3_length: 13; v_call: TRBV4-3; cdr3_aa: ASSQDRTSPDTQY
j_call: TRBJ2-1; cdr3_length: 15; v_call: TRBV5-1; cdr3_aa: ASSWLPLGTAYNEQF
j_call: TRBJ2-1; cdr3_length: 13; v_call: TRBV7-8; cdr3_aa: ASSLLAGGYNEQF
j_call: TRBJ2-7; cdr3_length: 11; v_call: TRBV5-1; cdr3_aa: ASSLDRAYEQY
j_call: TRBJ1-3; cdr3_length: 12; v_call: TRBV7-2; cdr3_aa: ASSLGISGNTIY
j_call: TRBJ2-2; cdr3_length: 13; v_call: TRBV27; cdr3_aa: ASRLGQGGTGELF
j_call: TRBJ2-2; cdr3_length: 12; v_call: TRBV6-5; cdr3_aa: ASGRLANTGELF
j_call: TRBJ2-3; cdr3_length: 13; v_call: TRBV5-1; cdr3_aa: ASSPIRGREDTQY
j_call: TRBJ2-1; cdr3_length: 12; v_call: TRBV7-2; cdr3_aa: ASSSRDRVGEQF
j_call: TRBJ2-7; cdr3_length: 17; v_call: TRBV10-3; cdr3_aa: AISDPPGLAGPRGDEQY
j_call: TRBJ2-5; cdr3_length: 15; v_call: TRBV18; cdr3_aa: ASAEAGSRSRQETQY
j_call: TRBJ1-1; cdr3_length: 11; v_call: TRBV18; cdr3_aa: ASSQGANAEAF
j_call: TRBJ2-1; cdr3_length: 15; v_call: TRBV7-2; cdr3_aa: ASRSVRGTSGRGEQF
j_call: TRBJ2-1; cdr3_length: 11; v_call: TRBV27; cdr3_aa: ASRLAGANEQF
j_call: TRBJ1-5; cdr3_length: 14; v_call: TRBV10-3; cdr3_aa: AISEGRVISNQPQH
j_call: TRBJ2-7; cdr3_length: 11; v_call: TRBV5-1; cdr3_aa: ASSFGPGREQY
j_call: TRBJ2-3; cdr3_length: 14; v_call: TRBV9; cdr3_aa: ASTRIAGGRIDTQY
j_call: TRBJ1-6; cdr3_length: 12; v_call: TRBV11-2; cdr3_aa: ASSLWQRVSPLH
j_call: TRBJ2-7; cdr3_length: 10; v_call: TRBV7-2; cdr3_aa: ASSIRGSEQY
j_call: TRBJ2-7; cdr3_length: 9; v_call: TRBV18; cdr3_aa: ASSPGYEQY
j_call: TRBJ1-2; cdr3_length: 12; v_call: TRBV11-2; cdr3_aa: ASSLTPGENGYT
j_call: TRBJ2-3; cdr3_length: 13; v_call: TRBV19; cdr3_aa: ASSRPGGTADTQY
j_call: TRBJ1-1; cdr3_length: 14; v_call: TRBV4-2; cdr3_aa: ASSQDLGISNTEAF
j_call: TRBJ2-7; cdr3_length: 9; v_call: TRBV6-1; cdr3_aa: ASSEIYEQY
j_call: TRBJ2-3; cdr3_length: 9; v_call: TRBV7-2; cdr3_aa: ASSSKDTQY
j_call: TRBJ1-4; cdr3_length: 14; v_call: TRBV7-9; cdr3_aa: ASSRRGGTGDEKLF
j_call: TRBJ1-2; cdr3_length: 13; v_call: TRBV11-2; cdr3_aa: ASSLDWGQGIGYT
j_call: TRBJ2-7; cdr3_length: 8; v_call: TRBV25-1; cdr3_aa: ASRLYEQY
j_call: TRBJ1-1; cdr3_length: 12; v_call: TRBV7-8; cdr3_aa: ASSSGHGSTEAF
j_call: TRBJ1-5; cdr3_length: 13; v_call: TRBV6-1; cdr3_aa: ASSPGTGGNQPQH
j_call: TRBJ2-7; cdr3_length: 10; v_call: TRBV12-5; cdr3_aa: ASGYPIGEQY
j_call: TRBJ2-2; cdr3_length: 13; v_call: TRBV10-1; cdr3_aa: ASSSEDRLTGELF
j_call: TRBJ1-6; cdr3_length: 13; v_call: TRBV18; cdr3_aa: ASSDDGRGNSPLH
j_call: TRBJ1-1; cdr3_length: 13; v_call: TRBV19; cdr3_aa: ASTWYRGPNTEAF
j_call: TRBJ2-7; cdr3_length: 12; v_call: TRBV10-3; cdr3_aa: ATNPDRRSYEQY
j_call: TRBJ1-1; cdr3_length: 12; v_call: TRBV2; cdr3_aa: ASRTGGSDTEAF
j_call: TRBJ1-6; cdr3_length: 12; v_call: TRBV5-6; cdr3_aa: ASSLTQFGSPLH
j_call: TRBJ2-4; cdr3_length: 17; v_call: TRBV19; cdr3_aa: ASSIAASGYLGAKNIQY
j_call: TRBJ1-5; cdr3_length: 13; v_call: TRBV4-1; cdr3_aa: ASSQRQGGDQPQH
j_call: TRBJ1-2; cdr3_length: 12; v_call: TRBV7-9; cdr3_aa: ASSLGTQGQGYT